This is a list of T cell receptor beta chains from one sample in a study of blood T cell repertoires in COVID-19. Assay: immunoSEQ multiplex PCR; the TCRdb copy retains only in-frame clones and omits some. The sample holds about 210,000 clones; 65% to 90% are singletons and the top ten take about 5.1%. Sequencing was carried out using peripheral blood. The receptors derive from a man in his forties or fifties with COVID-19, enrolled during active disease. Both conserved end residues are part of each CDR3. The D gene is left open where the match is weak. Size tells how often a clone was seen (once, few, many) or the class of an expanded clone, and some rows leave it out.

j_call v_call clone_size cdr3_length d_call cdr3_nt cdr3_aa
TRBJ2-1 TRBV19 - 15 TRBD1 TGTGCCAGTAGTATAGGGACAGGGGGAAGGAATGAGCAGTTCTTC CASSIGTGGRNEQFF
TRBJ2-7 TRBV5-1 - 14 TRBD1 TGCGCCAGCAGCCACCCCGGACAGGGGTCTGAGCAGTACTTC CASSHPGQGSEQYF
TRBJ1-5 TRBV7-2 - 14 - TGTGCCAGCAGCTCGAGGGGGGGGGAGCAGCCCCAGCATTTT CASSSRGGEQPQHF
TRBJ1-2 TRBV28 - 15 TRBD1 TGTGCCAGCAGGACCCCCGGACAGGGGGCGTATGGCTACACCTTC CASRTPGQGAYGYTF
TRBJ1-4 TRBV15 once 14 TRBD1 TGTGCCACCACCCTGGACAGGGTCAGTGAAAAACTGTTTTTT CATTLDRVSEKLFF
TRBJ2-2 TRBV2 few 15 TRBD1 TGTGCCAGCAGAACCGGGACAGGGGGCACCGGGGAGCTGTTTTTT CASRTGTGGTGELFF
TRBJ2-7 TRBV21-1 - 15 - TGTGCCAGCAGCAAAGCGAACCAGCGTAGGAACGAGCAGTACTTC CASSKANQRRNEQYF
TRBJ2-6 TRBV5-4 - 18 - TGTGCCAGCAGCCTGGGGGGGCAGATACTCTCTGGGGCCAACGTCCTGACTTTC CASSLGGQILSGANVLTF
TRBJ1-2 TRBV28 - 13 - TGTGCCAGCAGTTTGGGCAACTTCTATGGCTACACCTTC CASSLGNFYGYTF
TRBJ1-2 TRBV12-3/TRBV12-4 - 13 - TGTGCCAGCAGCCAACAGCGGAACTATGGCTACACCTTC CASSQQRNYGYTF
TRBJ2-7 TRBV7-6 - 15 TRBD1 TGTGCCAGCAGCTTATCTGGGACAGGGCCCTACGAGCAGTACTTC CASSLSGTGPYEQYF
TRBJ2-5 TRBV9 - 14 TRBD2 TGTGCCAGCAGCAATGGGGGAGGGCAAGAGACCCAGTACTTC CASSNGGGQETQYF
TRBJ2-1 TRBV10-3 - 16 TRBD2 TGTGCCATCAGTGAGACCCTCAGCGGGGGGTACAATGAGCAGTTCTTC CAISETLSGGYNEQFF
TRBJ2-2 TRBV5-1 - 13 - TGCGCCAGCAGCTTGTGGGGAGCCGGGGAGCTGTTTTTT CASSLWGAGELFF
TRBJ1-2 TRBV25-1 - 13 - TGTGCCAGCAGCCGAGGCTTCGGGTATGGCTACACCTTC CASSRGFGYGYTF
TRBJ2-3 TRBV11-1 - 14 TRBD1 TGTGCCAGCAGCCCGACAGGGACCACAGATACGCAGTATTTT CASSPTGTTDTQYF
TRBJ2-1 TRBV4-1 - 13 - TGCGCCAGCAGCCCCTCTCCCTACAATGAGCAGTTCTTC CASSPSPYNEQFF
TRBJ2-3 TRBV10-3 - 13 - TGTGCCATCAGCCCCACAGACACAGATACGCAGTATTTT CAISPTDTDTQYF
TRBJ2-7 TRBV21-1 - 17 - TGTGCCAGCAGAATACTAACCGGGACAGGGTTAGCCCACGAGCAGTACTTC CASRILTGTGLAHEQYF
TRBJ2-5 TRBV3-1/TRBV3-2 - 11 - TGTGCCAGCAGCTACTCAGGGGCCCAGTACTTC CASSYSGAQYF
TRBJ1-3 TRBV25-1 - 14 TRBD1 TGTGCCAGCGGACAGGGTCCAGGTGGAAACACCATATATTTT CASGQGPGGNTIYF
TRBJ2-3 TRBV11-3 - 14 TRBD1 TGTGCCAGCAGCCTAAGGACAGGGGCAGATACGCAGTATTTT CASSLRTGADTQYF
TRBJ1-5 TRBV3-1/TRBV3-2 - 15 - TGTGCCAGCAGCCATGCCCAGCAGGGCAATCAGCCCCAGCATTTT CASSHAQQGNQPQHF
TRBJ2-7 TRBV4-3 - 15 - TGCGCCAGCAGCCAAGATCGGGGGACCTACTACGAGCAGTACTTC CASSQDRGTYYEQYF
TRBJ2-5 TRBV3-1/TRBV3-2 once 14 - TGTGCCAGCAGCCAAGTAGGGGTCCCAGAGACCCAGTACTTC CASSQVGVPETQYF
TRBJ2-7 TRBV12-3/TRBV12-4 - 13 - TGTGCCAGCAGTTTTGGCAGGGATGGCGAGCAGTACTTC CASSFGRDGEQYF
TRBJ2-1 TRBV11-1 - 16 TRBD1 TGTGCCAGCAGCTTAGGACAGGGGGCGATCTACAATGAGCAGTTCTTC CASSLGQGAIYNEQFF
TRBJ2-3 TRBV19 - 16 - TGTGCCAGTAGTATAGTGGGCAGCCGAGGCACAGATACGCAGTATTTT CASSIVGSRGTDTQYF
TRBJ1-5 TRBV19 - 12 - TGTGCCAGTAGTACCGTATATCAGCCCCAGCATTTT CASSTVYQPQHF
TRBJ1-5 TRBV19 - 13 - TGTGCCAGTGCAGGATATAGCAATCAGCCCCAGCATTTT CASAGYSNQPQHF
TRBJ2-3 TRBV7-8 - 14 - TGTGCCAGCAGCCACAGGATAAGCACAGATACGCAGTATTTT CASSHRISTDTQYF
TRBJ2-3 TRBV11-3 - 14 TRBD1 TGTGCCAGCAGCGCGGGACAGGGAACAGATACGCAGTATTTT CASSAGQGTDTQYF
TRBJ2-5 TRBV5-1 - 14 TRBD1 TGCGCCAGCAGCTCCAGACAGGGGGATCGGACCCAGTACTTC CASSSRQGDRTQYF
TRBJ1-1 TRBV4-2 - 15 - TGTGCCAGCAGCAAGACAGGTTTGGAAAACACTGAAGCTTTCTTT CASSKTGLENTEAFF
TRBJ2-7 TRBV2 - 14 - TGTGCCAGCAGTAATCGAATATCGAGTCCCGAGCAGTACTTC CASSNRISSPEQYF
TRBJ1-6 TRBV11-2 - 13 TRBD1 TGTGCCAGCAGCGTACAGGGGTATTCACCCCTCCACTTT CASSVQGYSPLHF
TRBJ2-3 TRBV3-1/TRBV3-2 - 16 TRBD2 TGTGCCAGCAGCCCCGGACTAGCGGGGTACACAGATACGCAGTATTTT CASSPGLAGYTDTQYF
TRBJ2-5 TRBV5-1 - 16 TRBD2 TGCGCCAGCAGCCCCCCGGGACTAGCGGGGCAAGAGACCCAGTACTTC CASSPPGLAGQETQYF
TRBJ2-1 TRBV29-1 - 14 - TGCAGCGTTGATGTGAACAGGGTAAACGATGAGCAGTTCTTC CSVDVNRVNDEQFF
TRBJ1-2 TRBV10-3 - 14 TRBD1 TGTGCCACCTCCGGGACAGGGAGAAACTATGGCTACACCTTC CATSGTGRNYGYTF
TRBJ2-1 TRBV29-1 - 12 - TGCAGCGTCATAAGGGGGGGCAATGAGCAGTTCTTC CSVIRGGNEQFF
TRBJ2-1 TRBV9 - 16 TRBD2 TGTGCCAGCAGCGCACTAGCGGGGGGGCTGTACAATGAGCAGTTCTTC CASSALAGGLYNEQFF
TRBJ2-5 TRBV6-5 - 14 - TGTGCCAGCAGCCTCGGGTGGGGCCGGGAGACCCAGTACTTC CASSLGWGRETQYF
TRBJ2-7 TRBV6-1 - 14 - TGTGCCAGCAGTGAAACGGGGGACAGTTACGAGCAGTACTTC CASSETGDSYEQYF
TRBJ2-3 TRBV14 - 17 - TGTGCCAGCAGCCAAGATTATGGTTTTGCGATCACAGATACGCAGTATTTT CASSQDYGFAITDTQYF
TRBJ1-2 TRBV4-1 - 16 TRBD1 TGCGCCAGCAGCCAAAACCGGGACAGGGGTGTCTATGGCTACACCTTC CASSQNRDRGVYGYTF
TRBJ1-1 TRBV7-9 few 15 - TGTGCCAGCAGCTCAAACCTACTGTCGAACACTGAAGCTTTCTTT CASSSNLLSNTEAFF
TRBJ2-1 TRBV7-3 - 13 - TGTGCCAGCAGCTTAGGGCTAGCGAATGAGCAGTTCTTC CASSLGLANEQFF
TRBJ2-2 TRBV11-3 - 15 - TGTGCCAGCAGCTTAGACGGGGTTAAGGCCGGGGAGCTGTTTTTT CASSLDGVKAGELFF
TRBJ2-7 TRBV7-6 - 14 TRBD1 TGTGCCAGCAGCCCGTTTGGGACAGACTACGAGCAGTACTTC CASSPFGTDYEQYF
TRBJ1-3 TRBV18 - 16 - TGTGCCAGCTCACCTTCAGGGGCATTCTCTGGAAACACCATATATTTT CASSPSGAFSGNTIYF
TRBJ2-2 TRBV5-4 - 16 TRBD1 TGTGCCAGCAGCAGCTACAGGGGCGGGAACACCGGGGAGCTGTTTTTT CASSSYRGGNTGELFF
TRBJ1-2 TRBV7-3 - 13 TRBD1 TGTGCCAGCAGCCAGGGGACAGGGAATGGCTACACCTTC CASSQGTGNGYTF
TRBJ2-3 TRBV7-2 - 14 TRBD2 TGTGCCAGCAGCTACGCGGGGGGGACAGATACGCAGTATTTT CASSYAGGTDTQYF
TRBJ2-1 TRBV7-9 - 15 - TGTGCCAGCAGCCCCCTATCAACAGGGTTGGATGAGCAGTTCTTC CASSPLSTGLDEQFF
TRBJ2-1 TRBV7-3 - 15 TRBD2 TGTGCCAGCAGCCTAACTAGCGGGGGGGCCCCTGAGCAGTTCTTC CASSLTSGGAPEQFF
TRBJ2-2 TRBV24-1 - 17 TRBD2 TGTGCCGCGTCGGGACTAGCGGGGGGGCTAGGCACCGGGGAGCTGTTTTTT CAASGLAGGLGTGELFF